The present TCR beta chain was sequenced within a study of OX40 agonist ivuxolimab in advanced cancers. Study as a whole: An agonistic anti-OX40 (CD134) antibody, ivuxolimab, was used to treat the patients. Hepatocellular carcinoma, melanoma, renal cell or head and neck cancer affected the dose-escalation patients.

A remark on this clone: The target antigen is unknown.

Clones were sequenced by immunoSEQ multiplex PCR, and TCRdb holds only the in-frame ones, with some missing. This table has some 99,000 clones, about 90% appearing once. V was pared by 5 bases and J by 6 bases, with 3 bases of the junction left unmatched. The CDR3 sequence is 13 residues long. Germline V gene data show CDR1 as MDHEN and CDR2 as SYDVKM. The study's findings and limits: Mean expanded clone counts were higher in CD8+ than CD4+ T cells.

The TCR originated in an adult with an advanced solid tumor such as melanoma, head and neck, liver or kidney cancer. The sample here was CD4+ or CD8+ T cells sorted from blood, taken in a trial of the OX40 agonist ivuxolimab. The chain employs TRBV28 and TRBJ1-4, with 7 positions matching TRBD1. DNA for the CDR3: TGTGCCAGCAGTCTCCAGGGGGATGAAAAACTGTTTTTT. Its protein product is CASSLQGDEKLFF.